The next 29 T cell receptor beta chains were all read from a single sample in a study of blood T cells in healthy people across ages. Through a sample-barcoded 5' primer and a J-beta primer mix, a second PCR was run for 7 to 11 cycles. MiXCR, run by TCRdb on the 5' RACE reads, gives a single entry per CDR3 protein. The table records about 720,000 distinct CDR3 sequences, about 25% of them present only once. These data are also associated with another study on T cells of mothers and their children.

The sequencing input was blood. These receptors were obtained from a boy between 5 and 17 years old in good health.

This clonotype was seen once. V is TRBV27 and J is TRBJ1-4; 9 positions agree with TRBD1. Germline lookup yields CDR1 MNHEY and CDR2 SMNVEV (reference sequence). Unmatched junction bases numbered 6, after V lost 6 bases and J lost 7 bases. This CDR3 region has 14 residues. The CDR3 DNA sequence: TGTGCCAGCAGGCTGACAGGGGGAGGTGAAAAACTGTTTTTT. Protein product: CASRLTGGGEKLFF.

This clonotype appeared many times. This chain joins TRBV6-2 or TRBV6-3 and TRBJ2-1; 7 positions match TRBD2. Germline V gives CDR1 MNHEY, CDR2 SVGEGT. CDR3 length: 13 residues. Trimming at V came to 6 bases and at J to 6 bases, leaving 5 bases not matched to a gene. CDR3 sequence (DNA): TGTGCCAGCAGAGCTACTAGCGTCAATGAGCAGTTCTTC. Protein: CASRATSVNEQFF.

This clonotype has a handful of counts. CDR3 region: CASSKGSDAFF. The CDR3 region has the DNA TGTGCCAGCAGTAAGGGTTCCGACGCTTTCTTT. The chain links TRBV6-5 to TRBJ1-1, with D hard to call. Germline V gives CDR1 MNHEY, CDR2 SVGAGI. The CDR3 is 11 amino acids. Trimming removed 5 bases at V and 11 bases at J, with 12 bases between.

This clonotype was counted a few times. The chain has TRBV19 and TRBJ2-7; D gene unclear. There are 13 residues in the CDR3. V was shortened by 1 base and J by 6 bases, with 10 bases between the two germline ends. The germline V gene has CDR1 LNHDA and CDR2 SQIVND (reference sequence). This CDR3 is CASSIVGSREQYF. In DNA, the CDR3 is TGTGCCAGTAGTATAGTAGGCAGTCGCGAGCAGTACTTC.

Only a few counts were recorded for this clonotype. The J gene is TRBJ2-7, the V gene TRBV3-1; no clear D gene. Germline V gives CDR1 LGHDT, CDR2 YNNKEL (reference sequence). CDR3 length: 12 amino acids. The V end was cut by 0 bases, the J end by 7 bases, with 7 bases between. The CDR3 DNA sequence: TGTGCCAGCAGCCAAGAGCTGGGGGAGCAGTACTTC. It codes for CASSQELGEQYF.

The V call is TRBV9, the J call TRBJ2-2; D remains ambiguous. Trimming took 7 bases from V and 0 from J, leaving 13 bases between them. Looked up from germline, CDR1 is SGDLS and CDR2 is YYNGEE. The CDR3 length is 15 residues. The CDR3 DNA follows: TGTGCCAGCGGTATTAGACTTGCGAACACCGGGGAGCTGTTTTTT. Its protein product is CASGIRLANTGELFF. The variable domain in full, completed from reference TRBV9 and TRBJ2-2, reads DSGVTQTPKHLITATGQRVTLRCSPRSGDLSVYWYQQSLDQGLQFLIQYYNGEERAKGNILERFSAQQFPDLHSELNLSSLELGDSALYFCASGIRLANTGELFFGEGSRLTVL.

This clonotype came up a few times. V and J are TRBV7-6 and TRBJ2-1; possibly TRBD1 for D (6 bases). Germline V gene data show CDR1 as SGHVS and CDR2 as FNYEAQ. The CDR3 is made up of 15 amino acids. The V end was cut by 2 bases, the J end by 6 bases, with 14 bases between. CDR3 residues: CASSLRGGEGNEQFF. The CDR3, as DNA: TGTGCCAGCAGCTTACGAGGGGGAGAAGGCAATGAGCAGTTCTTC.

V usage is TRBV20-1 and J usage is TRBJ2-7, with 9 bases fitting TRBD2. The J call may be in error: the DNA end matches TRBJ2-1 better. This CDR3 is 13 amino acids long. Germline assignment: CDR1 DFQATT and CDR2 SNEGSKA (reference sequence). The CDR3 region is CSARLAEYNEQFF. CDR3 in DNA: TGCAGTGCCAGACTAGCGGAGTACAATGAGCAGTTCTTC.

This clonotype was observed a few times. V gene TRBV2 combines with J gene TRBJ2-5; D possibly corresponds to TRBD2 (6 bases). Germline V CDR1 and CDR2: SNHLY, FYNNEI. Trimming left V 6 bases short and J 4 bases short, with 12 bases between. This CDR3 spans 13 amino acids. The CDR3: CASRLLAPETQYF. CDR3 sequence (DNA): TGTGCCAGCAGATTACTAGCTCCAGAGACCCAGTACTTC. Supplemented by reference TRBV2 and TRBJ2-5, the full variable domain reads EPEVTQTPSHQVTQMGQEVILRCVPISNHLYFYWYRQILGQKVEFLVSFYNNEISEKSEIFDDQFSVERPDGSNFTLKIRSTKLEDSAMYFCASRLLAPETQYFGPGTRLLVL.

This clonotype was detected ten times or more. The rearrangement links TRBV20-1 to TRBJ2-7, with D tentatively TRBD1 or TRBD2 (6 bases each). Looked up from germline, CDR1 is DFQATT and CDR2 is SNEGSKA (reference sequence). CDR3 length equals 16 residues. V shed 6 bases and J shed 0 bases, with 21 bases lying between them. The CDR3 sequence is CSALLTSGGLSYEQYF. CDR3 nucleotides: TGCAGTGCCCTTCTTACCTCCGGGGGCCTCTCCTACGAGCAGTACTTC.

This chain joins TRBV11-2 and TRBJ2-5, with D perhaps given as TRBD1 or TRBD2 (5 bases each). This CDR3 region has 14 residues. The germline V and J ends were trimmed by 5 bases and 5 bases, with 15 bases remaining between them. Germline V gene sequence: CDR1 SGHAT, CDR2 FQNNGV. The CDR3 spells CASSPFFGDETQYF. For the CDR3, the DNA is TGTGCCAGCAGCCCCTTCTTCGGGGACGAGACCCAGTACTTC.

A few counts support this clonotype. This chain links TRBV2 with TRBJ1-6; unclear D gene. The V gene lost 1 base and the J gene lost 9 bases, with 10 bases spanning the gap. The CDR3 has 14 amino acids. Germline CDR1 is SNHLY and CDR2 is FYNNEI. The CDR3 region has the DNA TGTGCCAGCAGTGAAGGGGCCTGGGGTTCACCCCTCCACTTT. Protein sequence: CASSEGAWGSPLHF.

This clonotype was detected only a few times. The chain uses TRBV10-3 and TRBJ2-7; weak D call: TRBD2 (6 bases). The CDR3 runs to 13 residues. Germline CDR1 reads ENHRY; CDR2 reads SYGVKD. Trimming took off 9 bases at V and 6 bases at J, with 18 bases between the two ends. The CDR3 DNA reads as TGTGCCATTGGAGCGGAGGGAGCTACCGAGCAGTACTTC. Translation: CAIGAEGATEQYF.

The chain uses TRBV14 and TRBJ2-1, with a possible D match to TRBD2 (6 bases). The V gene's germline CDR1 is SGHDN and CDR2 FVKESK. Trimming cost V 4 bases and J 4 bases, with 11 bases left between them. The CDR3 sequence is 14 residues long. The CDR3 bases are TGTGCCAGCAGCCCGGACTACAATTACAATGAGCAGTTCTTC. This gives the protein CASSPDYNYNEQFF.

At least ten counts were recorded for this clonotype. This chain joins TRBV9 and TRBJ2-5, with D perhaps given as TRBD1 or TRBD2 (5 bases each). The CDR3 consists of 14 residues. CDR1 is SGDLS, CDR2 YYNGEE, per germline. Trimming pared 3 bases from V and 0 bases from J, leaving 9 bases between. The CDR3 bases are TGTGCCAGCAGCGGGGGGAGTTACCAAGAGACCCAGTACTTC. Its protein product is CASSGGSYQETQYF.

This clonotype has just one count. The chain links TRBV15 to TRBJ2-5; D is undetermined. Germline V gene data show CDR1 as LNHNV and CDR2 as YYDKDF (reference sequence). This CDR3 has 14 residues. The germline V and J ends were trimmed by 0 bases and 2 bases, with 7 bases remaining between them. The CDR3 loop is CATSRDPNQETQYF. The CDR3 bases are TGTGCCACCAGCAGAGATCCGAATCAAGAGACCCAGTACTTC. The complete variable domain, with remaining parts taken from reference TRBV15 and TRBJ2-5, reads DAMVIQNPRYQVTQFGKPVTLSCSQTLNHNVMYWYQQKSSQAPKLLFHYYDKDFNNEADTPDNFQSRRPNTSFCFLDIRSPGLGDTAMYLCATSRDPNQETQYFGPGTRLLVL.

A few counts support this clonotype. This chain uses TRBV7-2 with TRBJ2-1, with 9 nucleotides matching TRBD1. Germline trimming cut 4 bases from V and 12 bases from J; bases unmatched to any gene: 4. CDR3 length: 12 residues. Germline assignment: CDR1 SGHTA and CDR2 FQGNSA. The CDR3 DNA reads TGTGCCAGCAGCTGGGTGGGACAGGGGCAGTTCTTC. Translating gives CASSWVGQGQFF.

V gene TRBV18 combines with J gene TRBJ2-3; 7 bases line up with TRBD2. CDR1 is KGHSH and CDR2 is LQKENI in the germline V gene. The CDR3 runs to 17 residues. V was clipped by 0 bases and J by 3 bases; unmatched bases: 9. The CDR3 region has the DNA TGTGCCAGCTCACCACCGGAGCGGGGATTTAGGACAGATACGCAGTATTTT. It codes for CASSPPERGFRTDTQYF.

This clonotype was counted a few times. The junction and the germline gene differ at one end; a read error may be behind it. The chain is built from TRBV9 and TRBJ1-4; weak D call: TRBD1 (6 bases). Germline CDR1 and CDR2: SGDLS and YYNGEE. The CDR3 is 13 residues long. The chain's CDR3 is CASSDQRGENLFF. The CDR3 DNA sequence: TGTGCCAGCAGCGATCAGAGGGGGGAAAACCTGTTTTTT.

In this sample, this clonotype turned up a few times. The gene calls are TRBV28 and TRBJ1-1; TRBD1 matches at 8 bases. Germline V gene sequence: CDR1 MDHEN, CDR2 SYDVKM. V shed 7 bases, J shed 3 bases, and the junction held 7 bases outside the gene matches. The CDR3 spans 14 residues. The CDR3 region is CASNIDRGYTEAFF. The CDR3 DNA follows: TGTGCCAGCAACATAGACAGGGGTTACACTGAAGCTTTCTTT.

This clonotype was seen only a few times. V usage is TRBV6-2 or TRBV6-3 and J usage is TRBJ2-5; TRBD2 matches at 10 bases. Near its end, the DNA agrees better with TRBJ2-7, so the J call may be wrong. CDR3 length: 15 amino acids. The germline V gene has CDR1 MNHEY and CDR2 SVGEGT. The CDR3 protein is CASSRWTSGSYEQYF. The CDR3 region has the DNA TGTGCCAGCAGTCGGTGGACTAGCGGTTCCTACGAGCAGTACTTC.

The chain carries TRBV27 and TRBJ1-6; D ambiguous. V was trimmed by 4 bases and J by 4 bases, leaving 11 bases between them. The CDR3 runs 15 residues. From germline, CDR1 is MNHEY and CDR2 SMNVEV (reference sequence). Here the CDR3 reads CASSSPGRYNSPLHF. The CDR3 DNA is TGTGCCAGCAGTTCCCCGGGCCGGTATAATTCACCCCTCCACTTT.

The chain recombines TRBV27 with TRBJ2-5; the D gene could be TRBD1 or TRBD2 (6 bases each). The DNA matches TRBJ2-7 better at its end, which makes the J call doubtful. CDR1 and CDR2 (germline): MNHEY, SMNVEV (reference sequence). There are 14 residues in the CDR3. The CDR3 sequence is CASSLSRRGDEQYF. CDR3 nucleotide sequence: TGTGCCAGCAGTTTATCTCGTAGGGGGGACGAGCAGTACTTC.

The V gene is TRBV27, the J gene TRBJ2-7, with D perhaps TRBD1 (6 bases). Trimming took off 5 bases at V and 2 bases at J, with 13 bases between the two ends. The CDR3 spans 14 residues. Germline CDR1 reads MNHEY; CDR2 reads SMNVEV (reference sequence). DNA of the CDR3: TGTGCCAGCAGTCCCCAGGGGCCCACCTACGAGCAGTACTTC. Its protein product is CASSPQGPTYEQYF.

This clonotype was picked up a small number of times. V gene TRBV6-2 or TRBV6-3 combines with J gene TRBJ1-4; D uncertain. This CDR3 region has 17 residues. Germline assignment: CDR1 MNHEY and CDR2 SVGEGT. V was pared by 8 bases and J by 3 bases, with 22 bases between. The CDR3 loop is CASSPPGPIRPNEKLFF. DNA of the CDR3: TGTGCCAGCTCACCGCCAGGACCCATCCGGCCTAATGAAAAACTGTTTTTT.

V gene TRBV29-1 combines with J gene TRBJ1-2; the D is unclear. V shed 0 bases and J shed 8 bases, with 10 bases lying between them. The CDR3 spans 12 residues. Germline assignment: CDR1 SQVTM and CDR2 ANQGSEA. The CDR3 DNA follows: TGCAGCGTTGAAGATTTAGGATGGGGCTACACCTTC. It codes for CSVEDLGWGYTF.

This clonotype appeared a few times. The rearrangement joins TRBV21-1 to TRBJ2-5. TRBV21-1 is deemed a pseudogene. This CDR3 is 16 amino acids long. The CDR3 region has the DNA TGTGCCAGCAGCAAAGTTCCAGAACTCGGACGCGAGACCCAGTACTTC. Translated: CASSKVPELGRETQYF.

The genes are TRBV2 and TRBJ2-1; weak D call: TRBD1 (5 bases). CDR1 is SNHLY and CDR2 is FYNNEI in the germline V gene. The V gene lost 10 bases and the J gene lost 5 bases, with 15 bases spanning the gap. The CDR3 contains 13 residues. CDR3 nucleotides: TGTGCCATCAGAGGTGGGGCCCACAATGAGCAGTTCTTC. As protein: CAIRGGAHNEQFF.

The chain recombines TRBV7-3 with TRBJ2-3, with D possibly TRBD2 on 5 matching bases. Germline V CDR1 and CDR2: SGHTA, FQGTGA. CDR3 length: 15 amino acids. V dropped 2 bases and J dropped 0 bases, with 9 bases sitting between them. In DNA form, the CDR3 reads TGTGCCAGCAGCTTACAACGGGGTAGCACAGATACGCAGTATTTT. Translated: CASSLQRGSTDTQYF.